This TCR beta chain came from a study of shared clonotypes between healthy human individuals. For the study at large: Each donor's CD8 memory used one plate, CD8 naive two, each CD4 subset three.

Study-level findings and limits: As a rule, naive subsets had a larger estimated richness than memory subsets. Non-shared clonotypes displayed generation probabilities falling below those of clonotypes present in all four donors.

As to this clone: Its cognate antigen is unknown. Within the sample, other DNA sequences also encode this same CDR3.

The table came from immunoSEQ multiplex PCR; TCRdb's copy has only in-frame clones and leaves some out. This table has 1.6 million or so clones, 98% appearing once. Germline lookup yields CDR1 SGHTA and CDR2 FQGTGA. Unmatched junction bases numbered 1, after V lost 1 base and J lost 2 bases. This CDR3 has 15 residues. The CD4+ fraction was divided into a CD45RA+ naive subset and a CD45RA-negative memory subset. This receptor was obtained from a man aged 25 to 40 in good health. What was sequenced was naive CD4+ T cells sorted from blood. The subset here: CD45RA+ positively selected. The chain combines TRBV7-3 with TRBJ2-1; 8 positions match TRBD2. CDR3 nucleotides: TGTGCCAGCAGCTTAATAGCGGGAACCTACAATGAGCAGTTCTTC. As protein: CASSLIAGTYNEQFF.